This entry lists 21 T cell receptor beta chains sequenced from one sample in a study of T cell changes during pregnancy in multiple sclerosis. Using immunoSEQ multiplex PCR, the repertoire was profiled, and TCRdb retains in-frame clones only, with some absent. In the table there are about 44,000 clones, about 89% of which are singletons. Sequencing used CD4+ T cells from peripheral blood mononuclear cells, obtained after pregnancy. These receptor sequences come from a female donor with multiple sclerosis, enrolled in a pregnancy study.

V is TRBV19 and J is TRBJ1-2, with TRBD1 matching over 9 bases. This CDR3 spans 15 amino acids. CDR1 is LNHDA, CDR2 SQIVND, per germline (reference sequence). The V segment lost 3 bases and the J segment 2 bases; nucleotides outside the gene matches: 4. The CDR3 protein is CASSIAGTGNYGYTF. CDR3 coding DNA: TGTGCCAGTAGTATTGCCGGGACAGGGAACTATGGCTACACCTTC.

This clone was detected a few times. The chain links TRBV11-2 to TRBJ2-1; D might be TRBD2 (6 bases). CDR1 and CDR2 from the germline V gene are SGHAT and FQNNGV. Trimming took off 7 bases at V and 5 bases at J, with 9 bases between the two ends. The CDR3 has 12 amino acids. CDR3 sequence: CASTRGNNEQFF. The CDR3 DNA reads TGTGCCAGCACCCGGGGGAACAATGAGCAGTTCTTC.

This clone was detected once. J is TRBJ2-7 and V is TRBV19, with 10 positions matching TRBD1. This CDR3 has 15 residues. The J segment lost 0 bases and the V segment lost 6 bases, leaving 5 bases of the junction unmatched. Germline V gene data show CDR1 as LNHDA and CDR2 as SQIVND (reference sequence). CDR3 DNA: TGTGCCAGTAGCCACGGGACAGGGGCCTCCTACGAGCAGTACTTC. Protein sequence: CASSHGTGASYEQYF.

The rearrangement uses TRBV19 and TRBJ2-5; TRBD1 might be the D (5 bases). The V and J ends lost 5 bases and 2 bases respectively, with 18 bases between them. Germline CDR1 and CDR2: LNHDA and SQIVND (reference sequence). CDR3 length: 16 amino acids. CDR3 sequence: CASSPRAGHLQETQYF. CDR3 sequence (DNA): TGTGCCAGTAGTCCCCGAGCTGGACACTTACAAGAGACCCAGTACTTC.

The rearrangement uses TRBV7-9 and TRBJ1-4; possible D gene TRBD1, 6 bases. The V and J ends lost 1 base and 5 bases respectively, with 11 bases between them. The CDR3 is 15 amino acids. The germline V gene encodes CDR1 SEHNR and CDR2 FQNEAQ (reference sequence). CDR3 in DNA: TGTGCCAGCAGCTTAGAAGGACAGCTAAATGAAAAACTGTTTTTT. Translation: CASSLEGQLNEKLFF.

The CDR3 spells CASSQGAGDNYGYTF. CDR3 DNA: TGCGCCAGCAGCCAAGGAGCAGGGGATAACTATGGCTACACCTTC. The chain employs TRBV4-1 and TRBJ1-2, with D perhaps matching TRBD1 (6 bases). The CDR3 length is 15 residues. In germline, CDR1 is MGHRA, CDR2 YSYEKL. V was cut by 1 base and J by 1 base, with 10 bases left in between.

The chain recombines TRBV5-4 with TRBJ2-6, with D maybe TRBD1 (6 bases). Trimming removed 4 bases at V and 12 bases at J, with 20 bases between. The V gene's germline CDR1 is SGHNT and CDR2 YYREEE (reference sequence). CDR3 size: 15 residues. As DNA, the CDR3 is TGTGCCAGCAGCCGTCCCGGGACATCGGTCGGCGTCCTGACTTTC. Protein: CASSRPGTSVGVLTF. Together with reference TRBV5-4 and TRBJ2-6, the CDR3 gives the full variable domain: ETGVTQSPTHLIKTRGQQVTLRCSSQSGHNTVSWYQQALGQGPQFIFQYYREEENGRGNFPPRFSGLQFPNYSSELNVNALELDDSALYLCASSRPGTSVGVLTFGAGSRLTVL.

This chain links TRBV7-2 with TRBJ1-4; TRBD1 agrees at 10 bases. The germline CDR1 and CDR2 sequences are SGHTA and FQGNSA. V gave up 5 bases and J gave up 10 bases; unmatched junction bases: 4. This CDR3 has 13 residues. In nucleotides, the CDR3 is TGTGCCAGCAGCCACCGGACAGGGGGAAAACTGTTTTTT. Its translation is CASSHRTGGKLFF.

The J gene is TRBJ2-2, the V gene TRBV4-3; D unclear. V was clipped by 0 bases and J by 0 bases, with 11 bases between them. The CDR3 contains 17 residues. Germline loops: CDR1 LGHNA, CDR2 YSLEER. The CDR3 protein is CASSQDSGNANTGELFF. The CDR3 coding sequence is TGCGCCAGCAGCCAAGACTCAGGAAACGCGAACACCGGGGAGCTGTTTTTT.

The genes are TRBV9 and TRBJ2-1, with TRBD2 matching 12 bases. V shed 3 bases and J 6 bases; nucleotides not matched to a gene: 10. CDR3 length: 17 residues. Germline CDR1 and CDR2: SGDLS and YYNGEE. The CDR3 DNA reads as TGTGCCAGCAGCGATTCCGGAGGACTAGCGGGACGCAATGAGCAGTTCTTC. Amino acid sequence: CASSDSGGLAGRNEQFF.

The chain has TRBV11-2 and TRBJ1-4, with D possibly TRBD1 on 5 matching bases. V was shortened by 4 bases and J by 7 bases, with 7 bases between the two germline ends. The V gene's germline CDR1 is SGHAT and CDR2 FQNNGV. The CDR3 runs to 12 residues. CDR3 DNA: TGTGCCAGCAGCTCCGACAGTGAAAAACTGTTTTTT. This translates into CASSSDSEKLFF.

A single count supports this clone. The rearrangement joins TRBV18 to TRBJ2-6, with TRBD2 identical over 7 bases. Germline CDR1 is KGHSH and CDR2 is LQKENI. CDR3 size: 16 residues. V shed 6 bases, J shed 0 bases, and the junction held 5 bases outside the gene matches. The CDR3 loop reads CASSIPGGSGANVLTF. CDR3 coding DNA: TGTGCCAGCTCCATACCGGGGGGCTCTGGGGCCAACGTCCTGACTTTC.

This clone was seen only once. The chain carries TRBV19 and TRBJ1-5, with TRBD1 matching over 8 bases. Per germline, CDR1 LNHDA and CDR2 SQIVND (reference sequence). The CDR3 loop spans 14 amino acids. After removal of 6 bases from V and 3 bases from J, the junction contained 4 bases not matched to a gene. In nucleotides, the CDR3 is TGTGCCAGTAGAATGACAGGGGACAATCAGCCCCAGCATTTT. It encodes CASRMTGDNQPQHF.

The count of this clone is one. V gene TRBV4-2 combines with J gene TRBJ2-2; the D gene is possibly TRBD2 (6 bases). Trimming cost V 0 bases and J 0 bases, with 8 bases left between them. The CDR3 totals 16 residues. The germline V gene has CDR1 LGHNA and CDR2 YNFKEQ. The CDR3 reads CASSQEGLTNTGELFF. In nucleotides, the CDR3 is TGTGCCAGCAGCCAAGAGGGACTGACGAACACCGGGGAGCTGTTTTTT.

The chain is built from TRBV7-6 and TRBJ1-1, with D possibly TRBD1 on 5 matching bases. This CDR3 has 15 residues. The ends were cut back, 5 bases at V and 3 bases at J, with 16 bases in the middle. CDR1 is SGHVS, CDR2 FNYEAQ, per germline. The CDR3: CASSPRSGWHTEAFF. CDR3 DNA: TGTGCCAGCAGCCCTCGTTCAGGGTGGCACACTGAAGCTTTCTTT. Based on the CDR3 plus reference TRBV7-6 and TRBJ1-1, the full variable domain is GAGVSQSPRYKVTKRGQDVALRCDPISGHVSLYWYRQALGQGPEFLTYFNYEAQQDKSGLPNDRFSAERPEGSISTLTIQRTEQRDSAMYRCASSPRSGWHTEAFFGQGTRLTVV.

This sequence joins TRBV11-3 and TRBJ1-1, with 10 bases that match TRBD1. Losses at the gene ends were 5 bases for V and 5 bases for J; bases not matched to a gene: 5. CDR3 length: 14 amino acids. Germline CDR1 is SGHNT and CDR2 is YENEEA. Here the CDR3 DNA reads TGTGCCAGCAGCCGCGACAGGGGGCAGACTGAAGCTTTCTTT. Encoded protein: CASSRDRGQTEAFF.

The chain links TRBV6-4 to TRBJ1-1; a weak D match, TRBD1 (5 bases). This CDR3 has 14 amino acids. Germline CDR1 and CDR2: MRHNA and SNTAGT. Trimming removed 7 bases from V and 3 bases from J, with 15 bases in between. The CDR3 here is CASTPGIADTEAFF. CDR3 DNA sequence: TGTGCCAGCACCCCAGGGATTGCAGACACTGAAGCTTTCTTT.

This clone has a single count. V usage is TRBV16 and J usage is TRBJ1-4; 9 positions match TRBD1. Losses at the gene ends were 4 bases for V and 8 bases for J; bases not matched to a gene: 8. Germline V gene lookup returns CDR1 KGHSY and CDR2 FQNENV. CDR3 length equals 15 residues. CDR3 DNA sequence: TGTGCCAGCAGCCCACCGGGACAGGGTCAAGAAAAACTGTTTTTT. It is translated as CASSPPGQGQEKLFF.

V gene TRBV5-6 combines with J gene TRBJ2-7; TRBD1 aligns across 8 bases. CDR3 length: 13 amino acids. The germline V gene encodes CDR1 SGHDT and CDR2 YYEEEE. Trimming took 3 bases from V and 2 from J; bases not matched to a gene: 1. The CDR3 region has the DNA TGTGCCAGCAGCTCAGGGGGCCCCTACGAGCAGTACTTC. Its translation is CASSSGGPYEQYF.

This clone was detected only a few times. The V call is TRBV10-1, the J call TRBJ1-5; D is undetermined. Between the trimmed V and J ends, which lost 5 bases and 7 bases, there was a span of 9 bases. CDR3 length: 12 residues. Germline CDR1 reads WNHNN; CDR2 reads SYGVQD (reference sequence). The CDR3 nucleotides are TGCGCCAGCAGTCACGGGGAACAGCCCCAGCATTTT. Its translation is CASSHGEQPQHF.

The chain has TRBV12-5 and TRBJ2-5; D is perhaps TRBD2 (6 bases). Germline V gene data show CDR1 as LGHNT and CDR2 as FRNRAP. The V gene lost 0 bases and the J gene lost 5 bases, with 10 bases spanning the gap. The CDR3 has 14 amino acids. The CDR3: CASGLVGGLETQYF. CDR3 nucleotide sequence: TGTGCTAGTGGTTTGGTAGGAGGGCTGGAGACCCAGTACTTC.